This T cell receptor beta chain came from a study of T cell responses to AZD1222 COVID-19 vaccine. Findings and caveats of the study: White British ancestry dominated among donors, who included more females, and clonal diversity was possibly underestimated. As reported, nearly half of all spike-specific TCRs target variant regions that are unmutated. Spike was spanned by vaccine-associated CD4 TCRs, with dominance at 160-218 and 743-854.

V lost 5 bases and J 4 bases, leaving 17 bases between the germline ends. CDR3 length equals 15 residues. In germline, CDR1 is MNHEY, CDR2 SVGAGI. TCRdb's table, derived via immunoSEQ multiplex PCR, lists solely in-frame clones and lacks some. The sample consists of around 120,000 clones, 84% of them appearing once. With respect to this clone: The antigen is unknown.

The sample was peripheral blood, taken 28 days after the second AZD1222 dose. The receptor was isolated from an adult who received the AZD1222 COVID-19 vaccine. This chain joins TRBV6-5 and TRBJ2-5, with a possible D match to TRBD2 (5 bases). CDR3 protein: CASSPAPSRGETQYF. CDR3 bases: TGTGCCAGCAGTCCCGCCCCGTCCCGGGGAGAGACCCAGTACTTC.